This T cell receptor (beta chain) was sequenced for a study of blood T cell repertoires in COVID-19. In the study overall: Samples taken during acute and convalescent COVID-19 were collected in the United States, Italy and Spain. Sources were T cells, B-cell-depleted T cells, or PBMCs; the material itself was cDNA or gDNA.

Original data processing: Estimated nucleated cell counts came from reference gene primer amplification. Generated by immunoSEQ multiplex PCR, the TCRdb table keeps only in-frame clones and is missing some. The V and J calls and clone size were taken over from that table, and D and trimming were inferred from the DNA. The sample holds more than 200,000 clones, about 88% seen once. The CDR3 covers 14 residues. V lost 2 bases and J 3 bases, leaving 9 bases between the germline ends. The germline gives CDR1 LGHNT, CDR2 FRNRAP. Sequencing input: peripheral blood. The sequence came from a man between 65 and 85 years old with acute or convalescent COVID-19. The rearrangement links TRBV12-5 to TRBJ2-3, with a possible D match to TRBD1 (5 bases). The DNA for the CDR3 is TGTGCTAGTGGTTTGCCCCCAGGGACAGATACGCAGTATTTT. Residues: CASGLPPGTDTQYF.